The clone carrying this T cell receptor (beta chain) has a single count. Its antigen is unidentified. This specimen belongs to a study of vaccination effects on CD4 cells after COVID-19. At the level of the study: Ahead of sequencing, the ViraFEST assay grew antigen-specific CD4+ T cells using viral peptide pools. Post-vaccine draws lagged the second dose by a median of 72 days. General observations from the study: Cross-reaction with common cold coronaviruses was seen in only 1 of 255 vaccine-induced clones from healthy vaccinees.

TCRdb's copy holds only in-frame clones and misses some; the assay was immunoSEQ multiplex PCR. The sample lists approximately 37,000 clones; around 71% were seen once. Following culture for around 10 days, CD4+ T cells were isolated. Vaccination of participants consisted of two doses of either the BNT162b2 or mRNA-1273 vaccine. Half-medium exchanges with IL-2 medium took place on days 3 and 7. CDR1 MNHEY and CDR2 SVGAGI come from the germline V gene. The V end lost 9 bases, the J end lost 4 bases, and 7 bases lay between the germline ends. This CDR3 is built from 11 residues. The chain is built from TRBV6-5 and TRBJ2-1; no clear D. The sequencing here drew on CD4+ T cells from PBMCs cultured without peptide, taken after COVID-19 vaccination. This sequence was found in a human donor who received a COVID-19 vaccine. CDR3 DNA: TGTGCCAGTCTCAATTACAATGAGCAGTTCTTC. It is translated as CASLNYNEQFF.